Listed below are T cell receptor beta chains from one sample, sequenced in a study of T cell responses to AZD1222 COVID-19 vaccine. Only in-frame clones appear in the TCRdb table, and some are missing; sequencing was by immunoSEQ multiplex PCR. The sample has around 110,000 clones, roughly nine tenths seen once. The sequencing used peripheral blood, collected 28 days after the second AZD1222 dose. The receptors derive from an adult who received the AZD1222 COVID-19 vaccine. The CDR3 runs from the conserved cysteine through the conserved F or W. A D gene is named only where the DNA matches it firmly. Only part of the rows carry a size: once, few, many, or a class if the clone is expanded.

>TRBV30|NA|NA|TRBJ2-3
CAWSDDPGRHATDTQYF
TGTGCCTGGAGTGACGACCCGGGAAGACATGCGACAGATACGCAGTATTTT
>TRBV3-1/TRBV3-2|NA|few|TRBJ1-5
CASSPVFGGDQPQHF
TGTGCCAGCAGCCCCGTTTTTGGGGGAGATCAGCCCCAGCATTTT
>TRBV27|NA|NA|TRBJ1-2
CASSFRGVDYGYTF
TGTGCCAGCAGCTTTAGGGGGGTCGACTATGGCTACACCTTC
>TRBV5-1|NA|NA|TRBJ2-1
CASSLEDGYNEQFF
TGCGCCAGCAGCTTGGAGGACGGATACAATGAGCAGTTCTTC
>TRBV9|TRBD1|NA|TRBJ1-5
CASSVSGTANQPQHF
TGTGCCAGCAGCGTATCCGGGACAGCAAATCAGCCCCAGCATTTT
>TRBV6-5|NA|once|TRBJ1-5
CASSYPPGQRNQPQHF
TGTGCCAGCAGTTACCCCCCAGGGCAGCGCAATCAGCCCCAGCATTTT
>TRBV7-6|NA|NA|TRBJ2-2
CASSFLANTGELFF
TGTGCCAGCAGCTTTTTAGCGAACACCGGGGAGCTGTTTTTT
>TRBV6-6|NA|NA|TRBJ1-5
CASSYTGEGAQPQHF
TGTGCCAGCAGTTATACGGGGGAAGGAGCCCAGCCCCAGCATTTT
>TRBV25-1|NA|NA|TRBJ1-2
CASSPQFNGVYGYTF
TGTGCCAGCAGTCCACAATTTAATGGAGTCTATGGCTACACCTTC
>TRBV28|TRBD1|NA|TRBJ1-5
CASTPPAGTGDQYSNQPQHF
TGTGCCAGCACCCCCCCGGCGGGGACAGGAGATCAATATAGCAATCAGCCCCAGCATTTT
>TRBV6-5|NA|NA|TRBJ2-1
CASSYGGTSYNEQFF
TGTGCCAGCAGTTACGGGGGGACCTCTTACAATGAGCAGTTCTTC
>TRBV30|NA|NA|TRBJ1-2
CAWSVLSQFYGYTF
TGTGCCTGGAGTGTACTGTCCCAATTCTATGGCTACACCTTC
>TRBV20-1|NA|NA|TRBJ1-4
CSASVLHEKLFF
TGCAGTGCTAGTGTCCTTCATGAAAAACTGTTTTTT
>TRBV7-2|TRBD2|NA|TRBJ2-7
CASSDNPGLAEVYF
TGTGCCAGCAGCGATAATCCGGGACTAGCGGAAGTTTACTTC
>TRBV7-3|NA|NA|TRBJ1-6
CASSPLPGQLSFYNSPLHF
TGTGCCAGCAGCCCACTCCCCGGACAGCTAAGTTTCTATAATTCACCCCTCCACTTT
>TRBV5-1|NA|NA|TRBJ1-1
CASSLGEVSTEAFF
TGCGCCAGCAGCTTAGGGGAGGTTTCCACTGAAGCTTTCTTT
>TRBV9|NA|NA|TRBJ2-3
CASSVATRDTDTQYF
TGTGCCAGCAGCGTAGCTACGCGGGACACAGATACGCAGTATTTT
>TRBV27|NA|NA|TRBJ1-5
CATSIQGNQPQHF
TGTGCCACTTCGATCCAGGGGAATCAGCCCCAGCATTTT
>TRBV30|TRBD1|NA|TRBJ1-3
CAWSARQGDSTIYF
TGTGCCTGGAGTGCCAGACAGGGGGATTCCACCATATATTTT
>TRBV5-1|NA|NA|TRBJ1-1
CASSLTGEAFF
TGCGCCAGCAGCCTAACAGGGGAAGCTTTCTTT
>TRBV27|NA|NA|TRBJ2-7
CASSVGQAYEQYF
TGTGCCAGCAGTGTAGGGCAGGCCTACGAGCAGTACTTC
>TRBV7-2|TRBD2|NA|TRBJ2-3
CASSYIAGGTDTQYF
TGTGCCAGCAGCTATATAGCGGGAGGCACAGATACGCAGTATTTT